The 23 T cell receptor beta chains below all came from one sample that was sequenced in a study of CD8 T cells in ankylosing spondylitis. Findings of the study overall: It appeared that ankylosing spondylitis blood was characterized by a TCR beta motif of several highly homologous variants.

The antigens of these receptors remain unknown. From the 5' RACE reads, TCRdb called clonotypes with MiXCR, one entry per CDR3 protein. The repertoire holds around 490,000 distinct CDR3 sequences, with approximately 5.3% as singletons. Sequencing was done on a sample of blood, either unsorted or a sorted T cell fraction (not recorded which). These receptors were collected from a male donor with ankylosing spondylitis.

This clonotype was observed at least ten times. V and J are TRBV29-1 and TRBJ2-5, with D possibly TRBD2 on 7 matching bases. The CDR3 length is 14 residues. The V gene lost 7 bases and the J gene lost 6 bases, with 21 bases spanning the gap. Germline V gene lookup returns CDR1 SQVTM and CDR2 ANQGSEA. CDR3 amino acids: CSAEGGKIGKTQYF. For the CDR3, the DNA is TGCAGCGCGGAGGGGGGGAAGATTGGGAAGACCCAGTACTTC.

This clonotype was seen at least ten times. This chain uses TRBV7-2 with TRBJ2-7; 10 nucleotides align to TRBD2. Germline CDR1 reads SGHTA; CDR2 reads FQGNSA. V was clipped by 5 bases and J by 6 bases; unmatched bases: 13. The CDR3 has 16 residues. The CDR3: CASSPLDLAGASEQYF. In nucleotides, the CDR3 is TGTGCCAGCAGCCCGTTAGATCTAGCGGGAGCTTCCGAGCAGTACTTC.

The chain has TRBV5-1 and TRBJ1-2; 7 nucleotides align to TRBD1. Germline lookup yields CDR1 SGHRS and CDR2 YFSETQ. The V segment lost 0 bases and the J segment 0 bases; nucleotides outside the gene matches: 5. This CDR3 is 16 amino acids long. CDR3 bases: TGCGCCAGCAGCTTGGTTAGAGGGGGCGCTAACTATGGCTACACCTTC. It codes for CASSLVRGGANYGYTF.

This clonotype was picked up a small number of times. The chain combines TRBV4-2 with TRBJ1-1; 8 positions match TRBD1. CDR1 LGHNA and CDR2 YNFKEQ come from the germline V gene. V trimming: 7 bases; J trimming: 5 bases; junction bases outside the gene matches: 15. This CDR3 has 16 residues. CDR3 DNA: TGTGCCAGCACCCCGAGCGAGAGGACAGGGAATACTGAAGCTTTCTTT. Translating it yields CASTPSERTGNTEAFF.

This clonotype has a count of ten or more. CDR3 in DNA: TGCGCCAGCAGCCAAGACGACTTGAGGGCTGCGAACACCGGGGAGCTGTTTTTT. Amino acids: CASSQDDLRAANTGELFF. The chain uses TRBV4-1 and TRBJ2-2; tentative D call: TRBD2 (5 bases). Germline CDR1 reads MGHRA; CDR2 reads YSYEKL. With 0 bases removed from V and 0 bases from J, the gap between germline ends came to 14 bases. The CDR3 consists of 18 residues.

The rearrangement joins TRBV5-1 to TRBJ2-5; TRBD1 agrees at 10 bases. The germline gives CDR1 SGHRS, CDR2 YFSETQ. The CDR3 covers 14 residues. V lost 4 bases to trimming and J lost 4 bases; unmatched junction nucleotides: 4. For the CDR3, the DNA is TGCGCCAGCAGCAGGACAGGGGGTACAGAGACCCAGTACTTC. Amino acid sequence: CASSRTGGTETQYF.

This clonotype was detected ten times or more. The CDR3 DNA reads as TGTGCCAGCAGCTTATATGGGGCGGTCGAGCAGTACTTC. It encodes CASSLYGAVEQYF. The chain couples TRBV7-2 to TRBJ2-7; possible D gene TRBD1, 5 bases. With 2 bases removed from V and 6 bases from J, the gap between germline ends came to 11 bases. The CDR3 extends over 13 amino acids. Germline-derived CDR1 and CDR2 are SGHTA and FQGNSA. The full variable domain, its missing parts supplied by reference TRBV7-2 and TRBJ2-7, is GAGVSQSPSNKVTEKGKDVELRCDPISGHTALYWYRQSLGQGLEFLIYFQGNSAPDKSGLPSDRFSAERTGGSVSTLTIQRTQQEDSAVYLCASSLYGAVEQYFGPGTRLTVT.

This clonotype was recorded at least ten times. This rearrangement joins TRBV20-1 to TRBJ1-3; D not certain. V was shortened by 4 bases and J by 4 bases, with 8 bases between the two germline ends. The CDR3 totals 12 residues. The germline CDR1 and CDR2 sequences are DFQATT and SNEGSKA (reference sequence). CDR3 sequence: CSAMSPGNTIYF. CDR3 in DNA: TGCAGTGCTATGTCCCCCGGAAACACCATATATTTT.

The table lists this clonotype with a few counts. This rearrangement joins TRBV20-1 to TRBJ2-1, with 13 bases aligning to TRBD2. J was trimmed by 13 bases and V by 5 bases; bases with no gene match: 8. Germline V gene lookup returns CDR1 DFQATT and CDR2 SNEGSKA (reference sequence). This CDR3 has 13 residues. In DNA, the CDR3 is TGCAGTGCTGGCTTACTAGCGGGAGGGGGCCAGTTCTTC. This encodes CSAGLLAGGGQFF.

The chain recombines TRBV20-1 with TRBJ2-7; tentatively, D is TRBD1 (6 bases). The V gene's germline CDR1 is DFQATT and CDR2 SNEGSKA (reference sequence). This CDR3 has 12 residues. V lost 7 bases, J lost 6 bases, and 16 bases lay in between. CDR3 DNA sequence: TGCAGTGTGGGTTGGGGGCGTATCGAGCAGTACTTC. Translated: CSVGWGRIEQYF.

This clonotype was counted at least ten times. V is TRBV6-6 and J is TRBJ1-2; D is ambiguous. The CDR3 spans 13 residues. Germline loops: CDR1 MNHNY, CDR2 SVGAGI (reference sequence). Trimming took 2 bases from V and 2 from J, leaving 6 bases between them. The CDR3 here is CASSYPQNYGYTF. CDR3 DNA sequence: TGTGCCAGCAGTTACCCCCAGAACTATGGCTACACCTTC.

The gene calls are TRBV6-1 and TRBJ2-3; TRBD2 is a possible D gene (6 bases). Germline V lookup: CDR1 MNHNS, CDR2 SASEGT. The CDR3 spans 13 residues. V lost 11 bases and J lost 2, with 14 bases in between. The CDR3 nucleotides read TGTGCCGCCAAAAGGAGGGACACAGATACGCAGTATTTT. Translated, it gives CAAKRRDTDTQYF.

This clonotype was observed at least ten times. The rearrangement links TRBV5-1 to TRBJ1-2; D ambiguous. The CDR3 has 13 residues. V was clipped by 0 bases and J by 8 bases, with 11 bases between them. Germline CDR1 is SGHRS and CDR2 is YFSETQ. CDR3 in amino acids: CASSLASGRGYTF. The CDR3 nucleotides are TGCGCCAGCAGCTTGGCGTCGGGTCGCGGCTACACCTTC.

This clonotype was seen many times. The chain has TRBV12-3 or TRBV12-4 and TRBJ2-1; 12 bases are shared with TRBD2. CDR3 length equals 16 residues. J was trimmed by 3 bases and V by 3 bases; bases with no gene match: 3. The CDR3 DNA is TGTGCCAGCAGTTTGACTAGCGGGGGTCTCTACAATGAGCAGTTCTTC. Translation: CASSLTSGGLYNEQFF.

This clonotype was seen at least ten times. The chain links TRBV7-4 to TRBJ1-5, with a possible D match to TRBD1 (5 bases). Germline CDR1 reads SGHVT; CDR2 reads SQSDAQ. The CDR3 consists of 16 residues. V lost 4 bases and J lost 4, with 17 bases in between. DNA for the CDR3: TGTGCCAGCAGCTCCCTCGGGACGGCTGGGAATCAGCCCCAGCATTTT. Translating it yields CASSSLGTAGNQPQHF.

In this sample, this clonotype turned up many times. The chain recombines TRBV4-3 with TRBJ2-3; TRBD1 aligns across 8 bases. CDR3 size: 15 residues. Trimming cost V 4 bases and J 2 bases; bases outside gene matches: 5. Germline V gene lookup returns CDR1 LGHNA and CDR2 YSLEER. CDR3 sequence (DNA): TGCGCCAGCAGCCTCCAGGGGGCACACACAGATACGCAGTATTTT. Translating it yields CASSLQGAHTDTQYF.

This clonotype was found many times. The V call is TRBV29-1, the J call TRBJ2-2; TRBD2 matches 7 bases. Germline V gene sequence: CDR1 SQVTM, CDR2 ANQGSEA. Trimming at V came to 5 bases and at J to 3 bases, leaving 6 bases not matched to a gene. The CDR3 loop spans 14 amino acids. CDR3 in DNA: TGCAGCGTTCGGGTAGCGGGTCACACCGGGGAGCTGTTTTTT. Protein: CSVRVAGHTGELFF.

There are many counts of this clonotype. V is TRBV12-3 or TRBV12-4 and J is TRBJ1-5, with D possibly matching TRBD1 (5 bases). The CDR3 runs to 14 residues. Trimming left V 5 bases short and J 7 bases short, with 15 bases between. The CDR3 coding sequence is TGTGCCAGCAGTCCATACGAGGGGAGACAGCCCCAGCATTTT. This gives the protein CASSPYEGRQPQHF.

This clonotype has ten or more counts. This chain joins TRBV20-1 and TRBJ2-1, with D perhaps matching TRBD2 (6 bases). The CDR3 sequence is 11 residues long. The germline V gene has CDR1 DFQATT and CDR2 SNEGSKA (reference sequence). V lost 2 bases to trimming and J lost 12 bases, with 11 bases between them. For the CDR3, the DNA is TGCAGTGCTAGAAGGGGACTGGGGCAGTTCTTC. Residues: CSARRGLGQFF.

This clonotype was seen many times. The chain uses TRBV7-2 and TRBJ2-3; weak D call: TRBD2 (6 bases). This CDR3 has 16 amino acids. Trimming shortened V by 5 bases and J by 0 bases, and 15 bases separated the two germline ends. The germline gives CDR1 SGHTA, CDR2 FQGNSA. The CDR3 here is CASSEWRGRSTDTQYF. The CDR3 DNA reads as TGTGCCAGCAGCGAATGGCGGGGCAGGAGCACAGATACGCAGTATTTT.

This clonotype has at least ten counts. The CDR3 reads CASSQSGVMYNEQFF. CDR3 bases: TGCGCCAGCAGCCAATCAGGGGTGATGTACAATGAGCAGTTCTTC. J is TRBJ2-1 and V is TRBV4-1; D possibly corresponds to TRBD1 (6 bases). CDR1 and CDR2 (germline): MGHRA, YSYEKL. The CDR3 spans 15 residues. V was cut by 2 bases and J by 4 bases, with 12 bases left in between.

CDR3 sequence: CASGPGQQDTQYF. The CDR3 coding sequence is TGTGCCAGCGGCCCGGGACAGCAAGATACGCAGTATTTT. The J gene is TRBJ2-3, the V gene TRBV7-8, with TRBD1 matching over 7 bases. Germline CDR1 SGHVS, CDR2 FQNEAQ. This CDR3 has 13 residues. V shed 8 bases, J shed 5 bases, and the junction held 7 bases outside the gene matches.

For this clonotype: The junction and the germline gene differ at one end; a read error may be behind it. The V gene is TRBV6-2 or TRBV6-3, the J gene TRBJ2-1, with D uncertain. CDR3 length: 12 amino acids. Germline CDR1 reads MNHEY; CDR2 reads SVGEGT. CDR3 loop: CACSPVDNEQLF. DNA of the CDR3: TGTGCCTGCAGCCCCGTAGACAATGAGCAGCTCTTC.